The 10 T cell receptor beta chains below were found in one sample sequenced in a study of cytomegalovirus exposure and HLA in healthy donors (dated by TCRdb to the late 2010s). The library was prepared using the immunoSEQ multiplex PCR assay. A mixture of 60 forward primers for TCR Vbeta segments and 13 reverse primers for TCR Jbeta segments was used in the multiplex PCR. Held by TCRdb, this immuneACCESS table contains in-frame sequences only and omits some clones. Under half of the omission traces to an unresolved V gene where checked; the cause of the rest is unknown. The sample yields about 130,000 clones; about 70% were counted once. The top ten clonotypes cover around 3.2% of the sample. Sequencing was carried out using PBMCs. The receptors originated from a man aged 40-50 years in good health and CMV-seronegative.

V usage is TRBV2 and J usage is TRBJ1-2; possible D gene TRBD1, 6 bases. Trimming cost V 8 bases and J 4 bases, with 20 bases left between them. In germline, CDR1 is SNHLY, CDR2 FYNNEI. The CDR3 sequence is 15 residues long. The CDR3, as DNA: TGTGCCAGCGGAGGGGGGGGGCGGTCTCGCTATGGCTACACCTTC. Amino acid sequence: CASGGGGRSRYGYTF.

The V gene is TRBV5-6, the J gene TRBJ1-4; D call uncertain. Germline V gene sequence: CDR1 SGHDT, CDR2 YYEEEE. The CDR3 contains 13 residues. Trimming removed 0 bases from V and 7 bases from J, with 7 bases in between. The DNA of the CDR3 is TGTGCCAGCAGCTTGGCTAGTTCTGAAAAACTGTTTTTT. This gives the protein CASSLASSEKLFF. Combining the CDR3 with reference TRBV5-6 and TRBJ1-4 gives the whole variable domain DAGVTQSPTHLIKTRGQQVTLRCSPKSGHDTVSWYQQALGQGPQFIFQYYEEEERQRGNFPDRFSGHQFPNYSSELNVNALLLGDSALYLCASSLASSEKLFFGSGTQLSVL.

V is TRBV4-3 and J is TRBJ2-3; D is perhaps TRBD2 (5 bases). The V and J ends lost 0 bases and 7 bases respectively, with 8 bases between them. The CDR3 has 13 residues. The V gene's germline CDR1 is LGHNA and CDR2 YSLEER. The CDR3 region has the DNA TGCGCCAGCAGCCAAGATCGGGGAAATACGCAGTATTTT. As protein: CASSQDRGNTQYF.

The rearrangement joins TRBV29-1 to TRBJ2-1; TRBD1 is a possible D gene (7 bases). Germline V gene sequence: CDR1 SQVTM, CDR2 ANQGSEA. Trimming left V 6 bases short and J 7 bases short, with 19 bases between. This CDR3 has 14 residues. CDR3 nucleotide sequence: TGCAGCGTCCGCGGGACAGTACTTGAGAATGAGCAGTTCTTC. As protein: CSVRGTVLENEQFF.

The gene calls are TRBV10-1 and TRBJ2-3, with D tentatively TRBD1 (6 bases). The length of the CDR3 is 15 residues. V lost 2 bases and J 5 bases, leaving 14 bases between the germline ends. In germline, CDR1 is WNHNN, CDR2 SYGVQD (reference sequence). DNA for the CDR3: TGCGCCAGCAGTGAGCCGACTGAGGGGGAAGATACGCAGTATTTT. Protein product: CASSEPTEGEDTQYF.

The genes are TRBV27 and TRBJ2-7; 7 bases line up with TRBD1. Germline V gives CDR1 MNHEY, CDR2 SMNVEV (reference sequence). V lost 3 bases, J lost 4 bases, and 9 bases stayed unmatched. The CDR3 is made up of 15 amino acids. CDR3 loop: CASSFKTGVGYEQYF. The CDR3 nucleotides are TGTGCCAGCAGTTTTAAAACAGGGGTTGGGTACGAGCAGTACTTC.

J is TRBJ2-3 and V is TRBV19; no clear D. Trimming left V 2 bases short and J 1 base short, with 13 bases between. The CDR3 extends over 16 amino acids. CDR1 is LNHDA, CDR2 SQIVND, per germline (reference sequence). The CDR3 DNA is TGTGCCAGTAGTATATATGATTCGGGTGGCACAGATACGCAGTATTTT. As protein: CASSIYDSGGTDTQYF.

V gene TRBV7-2 combines with J gene TRBJ1-1; TRBD1 is a possible D gene (6 bases). This CDR3 is 13 amino acids long. The ends were cut back, 6 bases at V and 5 bases at J, with 13 bases in the middle. Germline CDR1 reads SGHTA; CDR2 reads FQGNSA. In nucleotides, the CDR3 is TGTGCCAGCAGTGCAGGGACAACTACTGAAGCTTTCTTT. It translates to CASSAGTTTEAFF.

The chain links TRBV5-1 to TRBJ2-5; D is possibly TRBD2 (5 bases). Germline values: CDR1 SGHRS, CDR2 YFSETQ. The ends were cut back, 0 bases at V and 5 bases at J, with 11 bases in the middle. This CDR3 has 14 residues. The CDR3 DNA reads as TGCGCCAGCAGCTTGGGCTTGGGCGGGGAGACCCAGTACTTC. Protein product: CASSLGLGGETQYF.

This clone was counted between two and nine times. The V gene is TRBV9, the J gene TRBJ2-1; 8 positions match TRBD2. Germline assignment: CDR1 SGDLS and CDR2 YYNGEE. The CDR3 runs 13 residues. V shed 0 bases, J shed 9 bases, and the junction held 2 bases outside the gene matches. The CDR3 coding sequence is TGTGCCAGCAGCGTAGCGGGAGGGGGTGAGCAGTTCTTC. Amino acid sequence: CASSVAGGGEQFF.